These T cell receptor beta chains were read from a single sample in a study of blood T cell repertoires in COVID-19. This table comes from immunoSEQ multiplex PCR, and its TCRdb copy is limited to in-frame clones, with some not included. The sample lists roughly 250,000 clones, approximately 91% occurring once. The material sequenced was PBMCs or T cells enriched from blood (not recorded which). These receptor sequences come from a woman in her 40s with acute COVID-19. The CDR3 runs from the conserved cysteine through the conserved F or W. A D gene is named only where the DNA matches it firmly. A clone size is listed for some rows: how often the clone was seen (once, few, many), or a class if it is expanded.

TRBJ1-2	.	.	TRBV2	CASSDRGYGYTF	TGTGCCAGCAGTGATCGGGGATATGGCTACACCTTC
TRBJ1-1	.	.	TRBV19	CASSIAGGMNTEAFF	TGTGCCAGTAGTATCGCCGGGGGAATGAACACTGAAGCTTTCTTT
TRBJ2-5	TRBD2	.	TRBV5-4	CASSQPSGGAGTQYF	TGTGCCAGCAGCCAACCTAGCGGGGGGGCAGGGACCCAGTACTTC
TRBJ2-1	TRBD2	.	TRBV7-8	CASSFPQSGTLNEQFF	TGTGCCAGCAGCTTCCCGCAAAGCGGGACGTTAAATGAGCAGTTCTTC
TRBJ1-1	.	.	TRBV12-5	CASGLVMSGNTEAFF	TGTGCTAGTGGTTTGGTAATGTCGGGTAATACTGAAGCTTTCTTT
TRBJ2-7	.	.	TRBV6-5	CASSARQFGSYEQYF	TGTGCCAGCAGCGCCAGACAGTTTGGCTCCTACGAGCAGTACTTC
TRBJ1-2	.	.	TRBV27	CASSFGHYGYTF	TGTGCCAGCAGTTTTGGGCACTATGGCTACACCTTC
TRBJ1-6	TRBD1	.	TRBV18	CASSRDRVNSPLHF	TGTGCCAGCTCCCGGGACAGGGTGAATTCACCCCTCCACTTT
TRBJ2-2	.	.	TRBV7-7	CASSLELNTGELFF	TGTGCCAGCAGCTTAGAACTGAACACCGGGGAGCTGTTTTTT
TRBJ1-5	TRBD1	.	TRBV6-5	CASSSGQGDYQPQHF	TGTGCCAGCAGTTCCGGACAGGGGGATTATCAGCCCCAGCATTTT
TRBJ1-5	.	.	TRBV7-9	CASSLGGFNQPQHF	TGTGCCAGCAGCTTAGGCGGATTCAATCAGCCCCAGCATTTT
TRBJ1-1	.	.	TRBV30	CAWSVVPGGNTEAFF	TGTGCCTGGAGTGTAGTTCCCGGAGGGAACACTGAAGCTTTCTTT
TRBJ2-7	TRBD1	once	TRBV18	CASSLIGTGIHEQYF	TGTGCCAGCTCACTAATCGGGACAGGGATCCACGAGCAGTACTTC
TRBJ1-1	.	.	TRBV15	CATSREHMNTEAFF	TGTGCCACCAGCAGAGAACATATGAACACTGAAGCTTTCTTT
TRBJ2-3	TRBD2	.	TRBV5-1	CASSLPGSGSEKDTQYF	TGCGCCAGCAGCTTACCCGGAAGCGGGAGTGAAAAGGATACGCAGTATTTT
TRBJ1-1	.	once	TRBV11-3	CASSLGGSYTEAFF	TGTGCCAGCAGCTTGGGAGGATCCTACACTGAAGCTTTCTTT
TRBJ1-1	.	.	TRBV5-5	CASSTERLDTEAFF	TGTGCCAGCAGCACCGAGAGGTTGGACACTGAAGCTTTCTTT
TRBJ2-3	TRBD2	.	TRBV18	CASSLGTSGSETTQYF	TGTGCCAGCTCACTTGGGACTAGCGGGAGTGAGACCACGCAGTATTTT
TRBJ2-1	TRBD2	.	TRBV18	CASSPLLAAYNEQFF	TGTGCCAGCTCACCACTACTAGCGGCTTACAATGAGCAGTTCTTC
TRBJ2-3	TRBD1	.	TRBV18	CASSLTGGLGTDTQYF	TGTGCCAGCTCACTGACAGGGGGCCTCGGCACAGATACGCAGTATTTT
TRBJ1-1	TRBD1	.	TRBV9	CASTPRDSGNTEAFF	TGTGCCAGCACCCCCAGGGACAGCGGTAACACTGAAGCTTTCTTT
TRBJ1-2	.	.	TRBV20-1	CSPILNNGYTF	TGCAGCCCAATCCTCAACAATGGCTACACCTTC
TRBJ2-5	.	.	TRBV29-1	CSVEVDSTEETQYF	TGCAGCGTTGAGGTGGACTCAACCGAAGAGACCCAGTACTTC
TRBJ1-4	.	.	TRBV16	CASSQFPGGTTNEKLFF	TGTGCCAGCAGCCAATTCCCGGGGGGCACAACTAATGAAAAACTGTTTTTT
TRBJ1-4	.	.	TRBV28	CASSLFRGGEKLFF	TGTGCCAGCAGTTTATTTCGGGGTGGTGAAAAACTGTTTTTT
TRBJ2-3	.	.	TRBV24-1	CATALGGEGTDTQYF	TGTGCCACCGCTCTAGGAGGGGAAGGGACAGATACGCAGTATTTT
TRBJ2-2	TRBD1	.	TRBV7-2	CASSGQGPVAGELFF	TGTGCCAGCAGCGGACAGGGGCCAGTGGCCGGGGAGCTGTTTTTT
TRBJ1-2	TRBD1	.	TRBV30	CAWGQGMTYGYTF	TGTGCCTGGGGACAGGGTATGACCTATGGCTACACCTTC
TRBJ1-2	TRBD1	.	TRBV6-5	CDKGGGSCGYTF	TGTGACAAAGGAGGGGGCTCTTGTGGCTACACCTTC
TRBJ2-7	TRBD1	.	TRBV19	CASAVGTGAYEQYF	TGTGCCTCTGCCGTCGGGACAGGGGCCTACGAGCAGTACTTC
TRBJ2-3	TRBD2	.	TRBV11-2	CASSYPTSGRTDTQYF	TGTGCCAGCAGCTACCCGACTAGCGGACGCACAGATACGCAGTATTTT
TRBJ2-1	.	.	TRBV7-3	CASSPQTGNEQFF	TGTGCCAGCAGCCCCCAGACAGGCAATGAGCAGTTCTTC
TRBJ1-1	.	.	TRBV19	CASSIAGRYTEAFF	TGTGCCAGTAGTATAGCGGGGAGGTATACTGAAGCTTTCTTT
TRBJ2-5	TRBD2	.	TRBV6-2/TRBV6-3	CASSYSTSGGFVMGSQETQYF	TGTGCCAGCAGTTACTCAACTAGCGGGGGATTTGTTATGGGTTCCCAAGAGACCCAGTACTTC
TRBJ2-7	.	.	TRBV6-5	CASRLTVNYEQYF	TGTGCCAGCAGACTGACAGTGAACTACGAGCAGTACTTC
TRBJ1-5	TRBD1	.	TRBV19	CASSRDRGNQPQHF	TGTGCCAGTAGTAGAGACAGGGGGAATCAGCCCCAGCATTTT
TRBJ1-5	TRBD1	.	TRBV28	CASTPGTGGYQPQHF	TGTGCCAGCACCCCGGGGACAGGGGGCTATCAGCCCCAGCATTTT
TRBJ1-2	.	.	TRBV11-3	CASSLEGGSGYGYTF	TGTGCCAGCAGCTTAGAGGGGGGATCGGGCTATGGCTACACCTTC
TRBJ2-3	.	.	TRBV19	CASRAGYTDTQYF	TGTGCCAGTAGGGCGGGGTACACAGATACGCAGTATTTT
TRBJ2-5	TRBD1	.	TRBV28	CASSLGDRERETQYF	TGTGCCAGCAGTTTAGGGGACAGGGAGCGAGAGACCCAGTACTTC
TRBJ2-3	TRBD1	.	TRBV7-9	CASSLYRGGTDTQYF	TGTGCCAGCAGCTTGTACAGGGGGGGCACAGATACGCAGTATTTT
TRBJ1-1	TRBD1	.	TRBV5-8	CASSLSKGTANTEAFF	TGTGCCAGCAGCTTGTCAAAGGGGACAGCGAACACTGAAGCTTTCTTT
TRBJ2-3	.	.	TRBV14	CASRPGGTTGTQYF	TGTGCCAGCAGACCTGGGGGTACCACAGGGACGCAGTATTTT
TRBJ1-3	.	.	TRBV7-2	CASSLDSVPGNTIYF	TGTGCCAGCAGCCTAGACAGTGTTCCTGGAAACACCATATATTTT
TRBJ2-1	.	.	TRBV27	CAPLGSGSGSYNEQFF	TGTGCCCCTCTCGGTAGTGGGAGTGGCTCCTACAATGAGCAGTTCTTC
TRBJ1-2	TRBD1	.	TRBV5-4	CASSLRDRGLIGYTF	TGTGCCAGCAGCCTCCGGGACAGGGGGCTTATTGGCTACACCTTC
TRBJ2-7	.	.	TRBV11-2	CASRRTGRYEQYF	TGTGCCAGCCGACGTACAGGGCGCTACGAGCAGTACTTC
TRBJ2-1	TRBD1	once	TRBV5-6	CASSLRQGSYNEQFF	TGTGCCAGCAGCCTCAGACAGGGCTCCTACAATGAGCAGTTCTTC
TRBJ1-1	TRBD1	.	TRBV6-5	CASRDQGAPGEAFF	TGTGCCAGCAGGGACCAGGGGGCCCCGGGTGAAGCTTTCTTT
TRBJ1-3	TRBD1	.	TRBV2	CASLRDSPGNTIYF	TGTGCCAGTCTACGGGACAGCCCAGGAAACACCATATATTTT
TRBJ1-3	.	.	TRBV27	CASSLSREGNTIYF	TGTGCCAGCAGTTTATCGCGGGAGGGAAACACCATATATTTT
TRBJ2-7	TRBD2	.	TRBV11-3	CASSLRTSGYEQYF	TGTGCCAGCAGCCTCCGGACTAGCGGCTACGAGCAGTACTTC
TRBJ1-3	.	.	TRBV15	CATSRRVTSSGNTIYF	TGTGCCACCAGCCGTCGAGTCACGAGCTCTGGAAACACCATATATTTT
TRBJ1-1	.	.	TRBV28	CASSLKGKTFF	TGTGCCAGCAGTTTAAAGGGGAAAACTTTCTTT
TRBJ2-1	.	.	TRBV11-3	CASSLGTVGGEQFF	TGTGCCAGCAGCTTAGGGACGGTCGGGGGTGAGCAGTTCTTC
TRBJ1-6	.	.	TRBV19	CASSDYSPNSPLHF	TGTGCCAGTAGTGACTACAGTCCAAATTCACCCCTCCACTTT
TRBJ2-2	TRBD2	.	TRBV4-1	CASSQEGSGGPTGELFF	TGCGCCAGCAGCCAAGAAGGGAGCGGGGGCCCTACCGGGGAGCTGTTTTTT
TRBJ1-1	.	.	TRBV30	CAWSVGRGVGEAFF	TGTGCCTGGAGTGTAGGGAGGGGGGTTGGTGAAGCTTTCTTT
TRBJ2-7	TRBD1	.	TRBV5-1	CASRLLPTGGPGYEQYF	TGCGCCAGCAGACTCCTTCCGACAGGGGGCCCGGGGTACGAGCAGTACTTC